One and the same sample provided the 32 T cell receptor beta chains below, sequenced in a study of shared clonotypes between healthy human individuals (dated by TCRdb to about 2020). Library generation was performed with the immunoSEQ multiplex PCR assay. In TCRdb, the immuneACCESS table is reduced to in-frame sequences with V and J assigned. These tables do not hold every clone; where another copy was compared, an unresolved V gene accounts for under half, and the others remain unexplained. Here the sample has about 2,500,000 clones; approximately 92% occur a single time. Around 0.14% of the sample rests with the top ten. Sequencing was carried out using naive CD4+ T cells sorted from blood. The cell subset or site label on this specimen signifies: CD45RA+ positively selected. These receptors were taken from a young man in good health.

V usage is TRBV7-2 and J usage is TRBJ2-1; 8 bases line up with TRBD2. The trim removed 5 bases at V and 4 bases at J, leaving 7 bases unmatched. The CDR3 is 15 amino acids. Germline V CDR1 and CDR2: SGHTA, FQGNSA. CDR3: CASSRGLARYNEQFF. The DNA of the CDR3 is TGTGCCAGCAGCCGTGGACTAGCAAGATACAATGAGCAGTTCTTC.

In this sample, this clone turned up once. V usage is TRBV4-1 and J usage is TRBJ2-5; 9 bases match TRBD1. The V gene's germline CDR1 is MGHRA and CDR2 YSYEKL. V trimming: 4 bases; J trimming: 5 bases; junction bases outside the gene matches: 11. The CDR3 covers 16 residues. The DNA for the CDR3 is TGCGCCAGCAGCCTTCCCGGGACAGGGAGTTTGGAGACCCAGTACTTC. It translates to CASSLPGTGSLETQYF.

The chain links TRBV2 to TRBJ2-2; 8 positions match TRBD1. The CDR3 totals 15 residues. Unmatched junction bases numbered 2, after V lost 2 bases and J lost 3 bases. Per germline, CDR1 SNHLY and CDR2 FYNNEI. The CDR3 DNA is TGTGCCAGCAGTGAACAGGGGGCCTACACCGGGGAGCTGTTTTTT. Amino acid sequence: CASSEQGAYTGELFF.

The rearrangement links TRBV5-4 to TRBJ2-1, with D perhaps matching TRBD1 (6 bases). CDR3 length equals 15 residues. The germline V gene has CDR1 SGHNT and CDR2 YYREEE (reference sequence). V dropped 0 bases and J dropped 2 bases, with 9 bases sitting between them. The CDR3 sequence: CASSLGDRTYNEQFF. The CDR3 DNA is TGTGCCAGCAGCTTGGGCGACAGGACCTACAATGAGCAGTTCTTC.

The rearrangement joins TRBV7-9 to TRBJ1-6; D possibly corresponds to TRBD1 (5 bases). Trimming shortened V by 0 bases and J by 12 bases, and 15 bases separated the two germline ends. CDR1 is SEHNR, CDR2 FQNEAQ, per germline (reference sequence). The CDR3 extends over 15 amino acids. The CDR3 nucleotides read TGTGCCAGCAGCTTAGCAGCAGGGCCAGAGTTACCCCTCCACTTT. Translated, it gives CASSLAAGPELPLHF.

The V call is TRBV4-2, the J call TRBJ2-3; the match to TRBD2 covers 14 bases. The CDR3 has 19 amino acids. The germline V gene encodes CDR1 LGHNA and CDR2 YNFKEQ. V dropped 7 bases and J dropped 0; count of bases not matched to a gene: 12. The CDR3 region is CASKGGLAGVTPSTDTQYF. The CDR3, as DNA: TGTGCCAGCAAGGGGGGACTAGCGGGGGTTACCCCTAGCACAGATACGCAGTATTTT.

This chain links TRBV15 with TRBJ2-5; D unresolved. The CDR3 extends over 17 amino acids. Germline CDR1 LNHNV, CDR2 YYDKDF (reference sequence). V lost 0 bases, J lost 3 bases, and 17 bases lay in between. The CDR3 loop is CATSREAGTPGEETQYF. For the CDR3, the DNA is TGTGCCACCAGCAGAGAGGCAGGCACGCCTGGGGAAGAGACCCAGTACTTC.

This clone has a single count. The chain recombines TRBV5-6 with TRBJ1-2; D is perhaps TRBD1 (5 bases). Deletions cut 2 bases from V and 5 bases from J, with 13 bases between. The germline V gene has CDR1 SGHDT and CDR2 YYEEEE. The CDR3 loop spans 14 amino acids. The CDR3 region is CASSFIGTEYGYTF. For the CDR3, the DNA is TGTGCCAGCAGCTTTATTGGGACCGAGTATGGCTACACCTTC.

The chain carries TRBV19 and TRBJ2-2; D is undetermined. This CDR3 has 16 amino acids. The germline V gene has CDR1 LNHDA and CDR2 SQIVND (reference sequence). Trimming pared 6 bases from V and 4 bases from J, leaving 18 bases between. CDR3 in DNA: TGTGCCAGTAGCCCTGTAACTCGGCGAGGCACCGGGGAGCTGTTTTTT. Amino acid sequence: CASSPVTRRGTGELFF.

This clone was counted once. The chain carries TRBV5-1 and TRBJ1-5; 8 bases agree with TRBD1. The CDR3 runs to 14 residues. Germline V lookup: CDR1 SGHRS, CDR2 YFSETQ. Trimming cost V 7 bases and J 4 bases; bases outside gene matches: 7. The CDR3 DNA reads as TGCGCCAGCGCACCGGGACAGGTTAATCAGCCCCAGCATTTT. It translates to CASAPGQVNQPQHF.

V usage is TRBV6-6 and J usage is TRBJ1-6, with 9 nucleotides matching TRBD1. Germline CDR1 is MNHNY and CDR2 is SVGAGI (reference sequence). This CDR3 region has 15 residues. Trimming took 2 bases from V and 6 from J; bases not matched to a gene: 2. CDR3 DNA sequence: TGTGCCAGCAGTTACGGGACAGGGCGTAATTCACCCCTCCACTTT. Amino acid sequence: CASSYGTGRNSPLHF.

This sequence joins TRBV18 and TRBJ1-1; D perhaps matches TRBD1 (6 bases). CDR1 is KGHSH, CDR2 LQKENI, per germline. This CDR3 spans 14 amino acids. The ends were cut back, 6 bases at V and 3 bases at J, with 14 bases in the middle. This CDR3 is CASSYLRGDTEAFF. In DNA, the CDR3 is TGTGCCAGCTCGTACCTGAGGGGGGACACTGAAGCTTTCTTT.

The J gene is TRBJ1-5, the V gene TRBV19; TRBD1 agrees at 7 bases. Trimming cost V 1 base and J 4 bases; bases outside gene matches: 7. CDR1 and CDR2 (germline): LNHDA, SQIVND (reference sequence). The CDR3 runs 16 residues. CDR3 coding DNA: TGTGCCAGTAGTATAGGGTACAGGGGATTAAATCAGCCCCAGCATTTT. Amino acids: CASSIGYRGLNQPQHF. Using reference TRBV19 and TRBJ1-5 for the parts outside the CDR3, the full variable domain is DGGITQSPKYLFRKEGQNVTLSCEQNLNHDAMYWYRQDPGQGLRLIYYSQIVNDFQKGDIAEGYSVSREKKESFPLTVTSAQKNPTAFYLCASSIGYRGLNQPQHFGDGTRLSIL.

The chain has TRBV6-1 and TRBJ2-7, with 8 bases identical to TRBD2. J lost 0 bases, V lost 8 bases, and 6 bases had no gene match. This CDR3 comprises 14 residues. Germline V gene lookup returns CDR1 MNHNS and CDR2 SASEGT. The CDR3 nucleotides read TGTGCCAGCGTTGCCGGGACTAGCTCCTACGAGCAGTACTTC. Its translation is CASVAGTSSYEQYF.

V is TRBV6-5 and J is TRBJ1-1; D gene unclear. Per the germline V gene, CDR1 is MNHEY and CDR2 is SVGAGI. The CDR3 is 14 amino acids. V lost 2 bases and J lost 0, with 7 bases in between. The CDR3 sequence: CASSYPGMNTEAFF. CDR3 DNA: TGTGCCAGCAGTTACCCAGGCATGAACACTGAAGCTTTCTTT.

The gene calls are TRBV6-5 and TRBJ1-4; 8 positions agree with TRBD1. V was clipped by 7 bases and J by 10 bases; unmatched bases: 14. This CDR3 region has 15 residues. Germline lookup yields CDR1 MNHEY and CDR2 SVGAGI. The CDR3 DNA is TGTGCCAGCAAGGATGAAGGGACAGGAAGGGGAAAACTGTTTTTT. Translated, it gives CASKDEGTGRGKLFF.

Notes on this clone: Other DNA sequences of this sample code for an identical CDR3. The rearrangement joins TRBV7-2 to TRBJ1-2; D is ambiguous. With 2 bases removed from V and 4 bases from J, the gap between germline ends came to 11 bases. From germline, CDR1 is SGHTA and CDR2 FQGNSA. CDR3 length: 14 residues. CDR3 DNA: TGTGCCAGCAGCTTATCTGGAGCCCTCTATGGCTACACCTTC. It codes for CASSLSGALYGYTF.

A note on this clone: Other nucleotide sequences in the sample specify the same CDR3. The rearrangement uses TRBV19 and TRBJ2-7; D not certain. The germline gives CDR1 LNHDA, CDR2 SQIVND (reference sequence). Trimming took 6 bases from V and 0 from J, leaving 12 bases between them. The CDR3 extends over 14 amino acids. The CDR3 sequence is CASRETGGSYEQYF. The CDR3, as DNA: TGTGCCAGTAGGGAGACGGGCGGCTCCTACGAGCAGTACTTC.

Remarks on this clone: Other DNA sequences in this specimen translate into the identical CDR3. The rearrangement links TRBV11-2 to TRBJ2-7; D might be TRBD1 (6 bases). V lost 1 base and J 2 bases, leaving 6 bases between the germline ends. The CDR3 runs to 13 residues. Germline V gene sequence: CDR1 SGHAT, CDR2 FQNNGV. The CDR3 coding sequence is TGTGCCAGCAGCTTAGGGACAGCCTACGAGCAGTACTTC. This encodes CASSLGTAYEQYF. The entire variable domain, with the rest obtained from reference TRBV11-2 and TRBJ2-7, is as follows: EAGVAQSPRYKIIEKRQSVAFWCNPISGHATLYWYQQILGQGPKLLIQFQNNGVVDDSQLPKDRFSAERLKGVDSTLKIQPAKLEDSAVYLCASSLGTAYEQYFGPGTRLTVT.

Details on this clone: Other DNA sequences in the sample encode the same CDR3. J is TRBJ1-6 and V is TRBV27; 7 nucleotides align to TRBD1. Germline CDR1 is MNHEY and CDR2 is SMNVEV (reference sequence). The CDR3 spans 14 residues. The V segment lost 5 bases and the J segment 10 bases; nucleotides outside the gene matches: 8. The CDR3 DNA follows: TGTGCCAGCAGTCTACAGGGAGGGGGCTCACCCCTCCACTTT. It encodes CASSLQGGGSPLHF.

The rearrangement joins TRBV11-3 to TRBJ2-5; no clear D gene. Germline CDR1 and CDR2: SGHNT and YENEEA. V was trimmed by 0 bases and J by 5 bases, leaving 7 bases between them. The CDR3 runs to 13 residues. The CDR3 region has the DNA TGTGCCAGCAGCTTAGAGGTGGGGGAGACCCAGTACTTC. It yields the protein CASSLEVGETQYF. The full variable domain, completed using reference TRBV11-3 and TRBJ2-5, is EAGVVQSPRYKIIEKKQPVAFWCNPISGHNTLYWYLQNLGQGPELLIRYENEEAVDDSQLPKDRFSAERLKGVDSTLKIQPAELGDSAVYLCASSLEVGETQYFGPGTRLLVL.

The chain combines TRBV5-1 with TRBJ2-3, with TRBD2 matching over 12 bases. J lost 7 bases, V lost 3 bases, and 9 bases had no gene match. This CDR3 has 16 amino acids. CDR1 and CDR2 from the germline V gene are SGHRS and YFSETQ. CDR3 sequence: CASSYGLAGRENTQYF. In nucleotides, the CDR3 is TGCGCCAGCAGCTACGGACTAGCGGGGCGTGAGAATACGCAGTATTTT.

CDR3 sequence (DNA): TGCGCCAGCAGCCAAAGGGACAGGGATGGCTACACCTTC. Encoded protein: CASSQRDRDGYTF. The rearrangement links TRBV5-1 to TRBJ1-2; 9 nucleotides agree with TRBD1. The CDR3 is made up of 13 amino acids. After removal of 4 bases from V and 6 bases from J, the junction contained 4 bases not matched to a gene. CDR1 and CDR2 from the germline V gene are SGHRS and YFSETQ.

The chain combines TRBV30 with TRBJ1-1; 11 bases are a match to TRBD1. Germline loops: CDR1 GTSNPN, CDR2 SVGIG (reference sequence). The CDR3 has 15 residues. J was trimmed by 5 bases and V by 6 bases; bases with no gene match: 11. The CDR3 reads CACPVGTGGGTEAFF. CDR3 bases: TGTGCCTGCCCTGTGGGGACAGGGGGGGGGACTGAAGCTTTCTTT.

The gene calls are TRBV11-2 and TRBJ2-7; unclear D gene. Trimming stripped 0 bases from V and 4 bases from J, with 7 bases between. The germline V gene encodes CDR1 SGHAT and CDR2 FQNNGV. The CDR3 contains 13 residues. The CDR3 region has the DNA TGTGCCAGCAGCTTAGAGCCAGGTTACGAGCAGTACTTC. Protein sequence: CASSLEPGYEQYF.

This chain links TRBV5-1 with TRBJ2-5, with 8 bases identical to TRBD1. The closer fit of TRBJ2-7 to the DNA end suggests the J call may be wrong. The CDR3 totals 14 residues. CDR1 is SGHRS, CDR2 YFSETQ, per germline. The CDR3 nucleotides are TGCGCCAGCAGCCGGACAGGGAGCCTCTACGAGCAGTACTTC. Amino acids: CASSRTGSLYEQYF.

The V and J genes are TRBV5-1 and TRBJ2-5, with 11 bases identical to TRBD2. This CDR3 is built from 16 residues. Germline-derived CDR1 and CDR2 are SGHRS and YFSETQ. Trimming at V came to 4 bases and at J to 1 base, leaving 6 bases not matched to a gene. CDR3 residues: CASSATSGGPQETQYF. The CDR3 nucleotides are TGCGCCAGCAGCGCCACTAGCGGGGGACCCCAAGAGACCCAGTACTTC. Drawing the rest from reference TRBV5-1 and TRBJ2-5, the complete variable domain is KAGVTQTPRYLIKTRGQQVTLSCSPISGHRSVSWYQQTPGQGLQFLFEYFSETQRNKGNFPGRFSGRQFSNSRSEMNVSTLELGDSALYLCASSATSGGPQETQYFGPGTRLLVL.

The chain couples TRBV5-1 to TRBJ2-3, with 12 bases lining up with TRBD2. This CDR3 spans 15 amino acids. Per the germline V gene, CDR1 is SGHRS and CDR2 is YFSETQ. J was trimmed by 5 bases and V by 4 bases; bases with no gene match: 5. CDR3 loop: CASSPSGRARDTQYF. As DNA, the CDR3 is TGCGCCAGCAGCCCTAGCGGGAGGGCCCGAGATACGCAGTATTTT.

A single count supports this clone. The chain has TRBV6-6 and TRBJ1-2; 7 bases are a match to TRBD1. Germline V gene sequence: CDR1 MNHNY, CDR2 SVGAGI (reference sequence). V lost 7 bases to trimming and J lost 0 bases; unmatched junction nucleotides: 11. The CDR3 has 16 amino acids. In nucleotides, the CDR3 is TGTGCCAGCAAGAGCAGGGGGGGCTACACTAACTATGGCTACACCTTC. Translation: CASKSRGGYTNYGYTF.

In its sample, this clone was seen once. The chain carries TRBV7-9 and TRBJ2-7; TRBD1 might be the D (5 bases). The CDR3 is 15 amino acids. Trimming took off 1 base at V and 2 bases at J, with 12 bases between the two ends. The germline CDR1 and CDR2 sequences are SEHNR and FQNEAQ (reference sequence). The CDR3 loop reads CASSLVGRTTYEQYF. The CDR3 nucleotides read TGTGCCAGCAGCTTAGTGGGCAGGACAACCTACGAGCAGTACTTC.

V usage is TRBV5-1 and J usage is TRBJ2-5, with 11 bases matching TRBD1. Trimming removed 4 bases from V and 7 bases from J; junction bases left unmatched: 15. The CDR3 totals 17 residues. Germline lookup yields CDR1 SGHRS and CDR2 YFSETQ. The DNA of the CDR3 is TGCGCCAGCAGCACAACCGGGACAGGGGGTAAATCTAGGACCCAGTACTTC. This gives the protein CASSTTGTGGKSRTQYF.

This clone was found once. The chain carries TRBV7-8 and TRBJ2-2; 9 nucleotides line up with TRBD2. The V segment lost 1 base and the J segment 3 bases; nucleotides outside the gene matches: 0. The CDR3 sequence is 15 residues long. Germline V gene data show CDR1 as SGHVS and CDR2 as FQNEAQ. The CDR3 nucleotides read TGTGCCAGCAGCTTAGGGACTAGCGACACCGGGGAGCTGTTTTTT. It yields the protein CASSLGTSDTGELFF.